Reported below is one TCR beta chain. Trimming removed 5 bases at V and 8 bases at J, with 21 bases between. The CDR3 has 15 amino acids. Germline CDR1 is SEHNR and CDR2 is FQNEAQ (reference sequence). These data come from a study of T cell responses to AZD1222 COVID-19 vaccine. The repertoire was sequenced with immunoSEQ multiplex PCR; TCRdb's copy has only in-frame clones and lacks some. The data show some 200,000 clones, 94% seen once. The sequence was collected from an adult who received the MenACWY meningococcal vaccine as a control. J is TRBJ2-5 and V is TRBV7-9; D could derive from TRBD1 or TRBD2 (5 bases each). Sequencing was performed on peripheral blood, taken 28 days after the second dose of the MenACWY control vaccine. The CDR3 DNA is TGTGCCAGCAGCCCCCTGCCGGGGACCGTCAGAACCCAGTACTTC. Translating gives CASSPLPGTVRTQYF.